These 16 T cell receptor beta chains share one sample of origin, sequenced in a study of shared clonotypes between healthy human individuals. Only in-frame clones appear in the TCRdb table, and some are missing; sequencing was by immunoSEQ multiplex PCR. The table has about 480,000 clones, approximately 79% seen once. The sample was PBMCs. All receptors derive from a woman between 40 and 55 years old in good health. Some clones in this sample may be carry-over from other donors' samples.

The V gene is TRBV30, the J gene TRBJ1-4; 9 bases are shared with TRBD1. The CDR3 extends over 12 amino acids. The J segment lost 11 bases and the V segment lost 5 bases, leaving 6 bases of the junction unmatched. Germline V CDR1 and CDR2: GTSNPN, SVGIG (reference sequence). CDR3 residues: CAWVQGAGKLFF. CDR3 DNA sequence: TGTGCCTGGGTACAGGGGGCAGGTAAACTGTTTTTT.

The rearrangement joins TRBV7-9 to TRBJ2-7; TRBD1 aligns across 12 bases. CDR1 SEHNR and CDR2 FQNEAQ come from the germline V gene (reference sequence). The CDR3 consists of 14 residues. Losses at the gene ends were 5 bases for V and 6 bases for J; bases not matched to a gene: 5. CDR3 sequence: CASSQGQGAGEQYF. In DNA, the CDR3 is TGTGCCAGCAGCCAGGGACAGGGGGCAGGCGAGCAGTACTTC.

This clone was recorded many times. The chain couples TRBV11-2 to TRBJ2-2, with 7 bases aligning to TRBD1. This CDR3 is 14 amino acids long. Trimming at V came to 4 bases and at J to 7 bases, leaving 6 bases not matched to a gene. The germline CDR1 and CDR2 sequences are SGHAT and FQNNGV. CDR3 in amino acids: CASSSGTARGELFF. Written as DNA, the CDR3 is TGTGCCAGCAGCTCCGGGACAGCGCGCGGGGAGCTGTTTTTT.

The chain couples TRBV19 to TRBJ2-3, with TRBD2 as a possible D gene (5 bases). Trimming left V 3 bases short and J 4 bases short, with 14 bases between. The CDR3 covers 15 residues. The germline gives CDR1 LNHDA, CDR2 SQIVND (reference sequence). Here the CDR3 reads CASSMDLRRPDTQYF. The CDR3 region has the DNA TGTGCCAGTAGTATGGACCTCAGGAGGCCAGATACGCAGTATTTT. Using reference TRBV19 and TRBJ2-3 for the parts outside the CDR3, the full variable domain is DGGITQSPKYLFRKEGQNVTLSCEQNLNHDAMYWYRQDPGQGLRLIYYSQIVNDFQKGDIAEGYSVSREKKESFPLTVTSAQKNPTAFYLCASSMDLRRPDTQYFGPGTRLTVL.

This clone was recorded once. The chain joins TRBV7-2 to TRBJ1-5, with TRBD1 matching over 8 bases. This CDR3 is built from 15 residues. Trimming cost V 4 bases and J 0 bases; bases outside gene matches: 2. CDR1 SGHTA and CDR2 FQGNSA come from the germline V gene. This chain's CDR3 is CASSSTGGSNQPQHF. CDR3 coding DNA: TGTGCCAGCAGCTCAACAGGGGGTAGCAATCAGCCCCAGCATTTT. The full variable domain, with the rest looked up from reference TRBV7-2 and TRBJ1-5, is GAGVSQSPSNKVTEKGKDVELRCDPISGHTALYWYRQSLGQGLEFLIYFQGNSAPDKSGLPSDRFSAERTGGSVSTLTIQRTQQEDSAVYLCASSSTGGSNQPQHFGDGTRLSIL.

The chain uses TRBV4-2 and TRBJ2-7; D may match TRBD1 or TRBD2 (7 bases each). Germline V gene lookup returns CDR1 LGHNA and CDR2 YNFKEQ. V lost 4 bases, J lost 4 bases, and 20 bases lay in between. This CDR3 is 16 amino acids long. This CDR3 reads CASSPRGGGAGYEQYF. The CDR3 region has the DNA TGTGCCAGCAGCCCACGGGGAGGGGGCGCGGGGTACGAGCAGTACTTC.

V and J are TRBV11-2 and TRBJ1-4; D remains ambiguous. V was cut by 2 bases and J by 8 bases, with 15 bases left in between. Germline V gives CDR1 SGHAT, CDR2 FQNNGV. This CDR3 spans 15 amino acids. CDR3 amino acids: CASSLLGGVGEKLFF. The DNA for the CDR3 is TGTGCCAGCAGCTTACTCGGAGGTGTAGGGGAAAAACTGTTTTTT.

The chain combines TRBV7-2 with TRBJ2-3, with TRBD2 matching 8 bases. The germline V gene has CDR1 SGHTA and CDR2 FQGNSA. J lost 5 bases, V lost 1 base, and 8 bases had no gene match. The CDR3 has 16 amino acids. CDR3 sequence (DNA): TGTGCCAGCAGCTTAGTAGGTTCGGCGGGGGGAGATACGCAGTATTTT. It codes for CASSLVGSAGGDTQYF.

In this sample, this clone turned up a few times. The rearrangement joins TRBV19 to TRBJ2-5; a possible D gene is TRBD2 (6 bases). Trimming stripped 3 bases from V and 5 bases from J, with 13 bases between. Per the germline V gene, CDR1 is LNHDA and CDR2 is SQIVND (reference sequence). The CDR3 runs 14 residues. The CDR3: CASSMGTQPETQYF. The CDR3 DNA follows: TGTGCCAGTAGTATGGGGACTCAACCGGAGACCCAGTACTTC.

This clone showed up just a few times. Other DNA sequences in the sample encode the same CDR3. Written as DNA, the CDR3 is TGTGCCAGCTCAAGGCAGGTCCAAGAGACCCAGTACTTC. The encoded protein is CASSRQVQETQYF. The J gene is TRBJ2-5, the V gene TRBV18; D remains unclear. The CDR3 spans 13 residues. Germline CDR1 reads KGHSH; CDR2 reads LQKENI. V lost 5 bases and J 1 base, leaving 8 bases between the germline ends.

The rearrangement joins TRBV10-3 to TRBJ1-1; D ambiguous. V was pared by 6 bases and J by 2 bases, with 7 bases between. CDR1 is ENHRY and CDR2 is SYGVKD in the germline V gene. The CDR3 sequence is 12 residues long. CDR3 sequence reads: CAIRAANTEAFF. The CDR3 region has the DNA TGTGCCATCAGGGCAGCTAACACTGAAGCTTTCTTT.

This chain links TRBV28 with TRBJ2-7; D is possibly TRBD1 (5 bases). V was clipped by 4 bases and J by 4 bases, with 17 bases between them. This CDR3 region has 15 residues. Germline V gene data show CDR1 as MDHEN and CDR2 as SYDVKM. The CDR3 DNA sequence: TGTGCCAGCAGTTCACGACAGATCCTAGGGTACGAGCAGTACTTC. It translates to CASSSRQILGYEQYF. Using reference TRBV28 and TRBJ2-7 for the parts outside the CDR3, the full variable domain is DVKVTQSSRYLVKRTGEKVFLECVQDMDHENMFWYRQDPGLGLRLIYFSYDVKMKEKGDIPEGYSVSREKKERFSLILESASTNQTSMYLCASSSRQILGYEQYFGPGTRLTVT.

This chain uses TRBV19 with TRBJ2-1, with TRBD2 identical over 12 bases. Germline V CDR1 and CDR2: LNHDA, SQIVND (reference sequence). The CDR3 is made up of 14 amino acids. The V and J ends lost 8 bases and 7 bases, in that order; junction bases with no gene match: 6. CDR3 DNA sequence: TGTGCCAGTCGGACTAGCGGGACCGAAAATGAGCAGTTCTTC. This translates into CASRTSGTENEQFF.

This clone came up once. The gene calls are TRBV15 and TRBJ1-2; D ambiguous. Germline lookup yields CDR1 LNHNV and CDR2 YYDKDF (reference sequence). The CDR3 is 12 amino acids. Trimming removed 5 bases from V and 8 bases from J, with 12 bases in between. DNA of the CDR3: TGTGCCACCAGCGGAGCAGGTCCAGGCTACACCTTC. This encodes CATSGAGPGYTF. Looking up the rest from reference TRBV15 and TRBJ1-2 gives the full variable domain: DAMVIQNPRYQVTQFGKPVTLSCSQTLNHNVMYWYQQKSSQAPKLLFHYYDKDFNNEADTPDNFQSRRPNTSFCFLDIRSPGLGDTAMYLCATSGAGPGYTFGSGTRLTVV.

The V call is TRBV2, the J call TRBJ2-5; D might be TRBD2 (6 bases). This CDR3 has 12 amino acids. The V end lost 7 bases, the J end lost 4 bases, and 10 bases lay between the germline ends. CDR1 and CDR2 from the germline V gene are SNHLY and FYNNEI. The CDR3: CASNRERETQYF. CDR3 DNA sequence: TGTGCCAGCAACCGGGAGAGAGAGACCCAGTACTTC.

V gene TRBV19 combines with J gene TRBJ1-2, with a tentative D call TRBD1 (6 bases). The germline V gene encodes CDR1 LNHDA and CDR2 SQIVND (reference sequence). This CDR3 region has 14 residues. Trimming removed 6 bases from V and 8 bases from J, with 19 bases in between. DNA for the CDR3: TGTGCCAGTAGCCGAGAAATAACAGGGTTCGGCTACACCTTC. Amino acid sequence: CASSREITGFGYTF.